These T cell receptor beta chains were read from a single sample in a study of response to subunit inactivated influenza vaccine. TCRdb processed the RT-PCR reads anew with MiXCR; each CDR3 protein has one entry. The sample has 450,000 to 500,000 distinct CDR3 sequences, over 9.5% seen once. This sample comprised PBMCs from blood, obtained more than 35 days after vaccination. Every receptor here comes from a man aged 45-65 years who received an inactivated influenza vaccine. CDR3s include the opening cysteine and the closing phenylalanine or tryptophan.

V gene,J gene,CDR3 protein
TRBV11-2,TRBJ2-7,CASSLSAGRSEQYF
TRBV7-2,TRBJ2-5,CASTGGGWAGETQYF
TRBV18,TRBJ1-1,CASSPTIGRHTEAFF
TRBV7-2,TRBJ1-2,CASSLGFRYGYTF
TRBV7-9,TRBJ1-4,CASRDSGLQLFF
TRBV20-1,TRBJ2-1,CSAREKGSEQFF
TRBV7-2,TRBJ1-6,CASSLLGNSPLHF
TRBV18,TRBJ2-3,CASSSLADTQYF
TRBV7-2,TRBJ2-7,CASGQHDEQYF
TRBV29-1,TRBJ2-6,CSVGHNSGANVLTF
TRBV20-1,TRBJ2-5,CSAPRPGMGTQYF
TRBV24-1,TRBJ2-1,CATSTTSGGGSPYNEQFF
TRBV6-1,TRBJ1-5,CASSPERGVRQPQHF
TRBV4-3,TRBJ2-3,CASSQDWSGGMDTQYF
TRBV20-1,TRBJ1-2,CSARTPLGARGYGYTF
TRBV3-1,TRBJ2-5,CASSQELWGEETQYF
TRBV5-1,TRBJ2-5,CASSYDRAETQYF
TRBV15,TRBJ2-3,CATSRDMGDTQYF
TRBV5-1,TRBJ1-1,CASSLENPGGTEAFF
TRBV7-3,TRBJ2-2,CASSGAGPRTGELFF